The 5 T cell receptor beta chains given below trace back to one sample, sequenced in a study of human T cells and chemical hapten exposure. One entry per CDR3 protein, called by TCRdb with MiXCR from the RACE reads. The sample lists tens of thousands of distinct CDR3 sequences, about 9% occurring once. Time point here: pre-sensitization, week 0. Treatment meaning: therapeutic diphenylcyclopropenone sensitization with weekly scalp DPC. The input for sequencing was whole blood, taken in connection with sensitization to the hapten diphenylcyclopropenone (DPC). Every receptor here comes from a woman aged 35 to 49 with alopecia areata. Some clones in this sample may be carry-over from other donors' samples.

The chain has TRBV4-3 and TRBJ1-2, with TRBD1 matching over 9 bases. Germline CDR1 is LGHNA and CDR2 is YSLEER. V lost 0 bases to trimming and J lost 7 bases; unmatched junction nucleotides: 6. The CDR3 is 15 residues long. The CDR3 spells CASSQELQGAFGYTF. CDR3 bases: TGCGCCAGCAGCCAAGAGCTACAGGGGGCGTTTGGCTACACCTTC.

This clonotype was seen more than once but under ten times. The DNA of the CDR3 is TGTGCCAGCAGTGAAAACTTTAAGGTAGCCGGGGAGCTGTTTTTT. Translated, it gives CASSENFKVAGELFF. The rearrangement links TRBV6-1 to TRBJ2-2; D is ambiguous. The CDR3 runs 15 residues. Trimming left V 2 bases short and J 6 bases short, with 13 bases between. CDR1 MNHNS and CDR2 SASEGT come from the germline V gene.

This clonotype was recorded at least ten times. The chain combines TRBV6-2 or TRBV6-3 with TRBJ2-7, with D unresolved. Trimming shortened V by 0 bases and J by 4 bases, and 10 bases separated the two germline ends. CDR3 length: 14 residues. Germline V gives CDR1 MNHEY, CDR2 SVGEGT. The CDR3 DNA sequence: TGTGCCAGCAGTTACTCGACCCTTCCATACGAGCAGTACTTC. This encodes CASSYSTLPYEQYF.

The chain links TRBV6-6 to TRBJ2-7; tentative D call: TRBD1 (5 bases). Germline V gives CDR1 MNHNY, CDR2 SVGAGI (reference sequence). Trimming stripped 4 bases from V and 6 bases from J, with 10 bases between. The CDR3 runs 12 residues. Written as DNA, the CDR3 is TGTGCCAGCAGTTTCCGCAGGGTCGAGCAGTACTTC. This codes for CASSFRRVEQYF.

This clonotype turned up a few times. J is TRBJ1-3 and V is TRBV7-2, with D unclear. CDR1 is SGHTA, CDR2 FQGNSA, per germline. Trimming took 4 bases from V and 0 from J, leaving 10 bases between them. The CDR3 length is 15 residues. CDR3 nucleotides: TGTGCCAGCAGCTATGACCGCTCCTCTGGAAACACCATATATTTT. The encoded protein is CASSYDRSSGNTIYF.